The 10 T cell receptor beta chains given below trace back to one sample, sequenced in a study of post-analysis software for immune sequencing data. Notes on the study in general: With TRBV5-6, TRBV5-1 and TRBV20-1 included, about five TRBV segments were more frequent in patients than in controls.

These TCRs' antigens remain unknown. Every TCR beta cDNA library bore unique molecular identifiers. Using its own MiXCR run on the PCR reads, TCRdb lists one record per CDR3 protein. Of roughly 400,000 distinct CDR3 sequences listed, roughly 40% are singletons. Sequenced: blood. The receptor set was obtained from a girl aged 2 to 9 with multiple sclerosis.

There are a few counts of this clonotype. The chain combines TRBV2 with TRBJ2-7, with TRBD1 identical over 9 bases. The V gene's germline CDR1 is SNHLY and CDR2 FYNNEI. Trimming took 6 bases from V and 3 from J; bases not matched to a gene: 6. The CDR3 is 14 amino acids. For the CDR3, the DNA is TGTGCCAGCAGGGGTGGACAGGGGAGCTACGAGCAGTACTTC. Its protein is CASRGGQGSYEQYF. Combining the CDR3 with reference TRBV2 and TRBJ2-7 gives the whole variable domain EPEVTQTPSHQVTQMGQEVILRCVPISNHLYFYWYRQILGQKVEFLVSFYNNEISEKSEIFDDQFSVERPDGSNFTLKIRSTKLEDSAMYFCASRGGQGSYEQYFGPGTRLTVT.

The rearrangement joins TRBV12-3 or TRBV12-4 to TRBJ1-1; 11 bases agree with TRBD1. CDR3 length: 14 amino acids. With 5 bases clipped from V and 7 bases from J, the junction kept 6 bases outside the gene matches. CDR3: CASSLGQGADEAFF. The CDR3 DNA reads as TGTGCCAGCAGTCTAGGACAGGGGGCGGATGAAGCTTTCTTT.

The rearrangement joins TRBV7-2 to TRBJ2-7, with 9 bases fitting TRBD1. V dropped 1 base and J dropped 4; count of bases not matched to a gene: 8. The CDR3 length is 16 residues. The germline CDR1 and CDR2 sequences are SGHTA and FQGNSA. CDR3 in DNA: TGTGCCAGCAGCTTAGTGTGGAGGACAGGGGAATACGAGCAGTACTTC. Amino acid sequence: CASSLVWRTGEYEQYF.

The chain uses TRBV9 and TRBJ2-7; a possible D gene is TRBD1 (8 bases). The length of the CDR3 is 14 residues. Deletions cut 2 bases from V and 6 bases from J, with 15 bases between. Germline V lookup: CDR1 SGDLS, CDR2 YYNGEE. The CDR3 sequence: CASSVSTGGVEQYF. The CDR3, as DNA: TGTGCCAGCAGCGTCAGTACAGGGGGGGTCGAGCAGTACTTC.

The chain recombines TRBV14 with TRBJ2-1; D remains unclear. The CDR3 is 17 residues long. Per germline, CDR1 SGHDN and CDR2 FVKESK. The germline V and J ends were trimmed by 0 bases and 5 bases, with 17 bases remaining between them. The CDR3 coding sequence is TGTGCCAGCAGCCAAGATGAGGCACCCTACTTTAACAATGAGCAGTTCTTC. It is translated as CASSQDEAPYFNNEQFF.

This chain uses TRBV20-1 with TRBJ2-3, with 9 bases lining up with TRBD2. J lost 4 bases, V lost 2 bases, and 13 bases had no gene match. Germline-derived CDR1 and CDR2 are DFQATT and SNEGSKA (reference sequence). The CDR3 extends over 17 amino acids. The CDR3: CSARPRLAEGGADTQYF. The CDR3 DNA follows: TGCAGTGCTAGACCCCGACTAGCGGAAGGGGGCGCAGATACGCAGTATTTT.

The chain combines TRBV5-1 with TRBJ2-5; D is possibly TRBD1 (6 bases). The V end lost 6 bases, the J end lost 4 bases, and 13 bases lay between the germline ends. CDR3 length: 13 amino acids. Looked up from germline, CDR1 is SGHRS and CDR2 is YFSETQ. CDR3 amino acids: CASNEQGLETQYF. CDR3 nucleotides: TGCGCCAGCAACGAACAGGGTTTAGAGACCCAGTACTTC.

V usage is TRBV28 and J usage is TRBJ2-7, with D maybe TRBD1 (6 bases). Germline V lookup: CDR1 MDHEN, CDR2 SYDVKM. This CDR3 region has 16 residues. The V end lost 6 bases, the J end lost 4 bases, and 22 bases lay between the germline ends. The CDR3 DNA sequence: TGTGCCAGCAGCTTTATGACAACAGGGTCCTTTTACGAGCAGTACTTC. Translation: CASSFMTTGSFYEQYF.

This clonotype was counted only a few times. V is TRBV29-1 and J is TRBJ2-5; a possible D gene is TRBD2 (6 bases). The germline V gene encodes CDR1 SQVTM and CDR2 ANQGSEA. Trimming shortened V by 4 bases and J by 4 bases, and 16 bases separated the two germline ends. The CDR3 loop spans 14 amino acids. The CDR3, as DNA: TGCAGCGTTGTTTGGGGAGGTGGACGAGAGACCCAGTACTTC. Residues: CSVVWGGGRETQYF.

This CDR3 reads CASSSDRGRNQPQHF. The CDR3 nucleotides read TGTGCCAGCAGTTCGGACAGGGGAAGGAATCAGCCCCAGCATTTT. This chain uses TRBV28 with TRBJ1-5; 9 bases match TRBD1. CDR3 length: 15 amino acids. The trim removed 4 bases at V and 4 bases at J, leaving 5 bases unmatched. Germline-derived CDR1 and CDR2 are MDHEN and SYDVKM.